This is a list of T cell receptor beta chains from one sample in a study of cytomegalovirus exposure and HLA in healthy donors. Produced via immunoSEQ multiplex PCR; TCRdb's table is partial and in-frame only. The sample carries 90,000 to 120,000 clones, around 80% recorded once. The sample was PBMCs. These receptors were obtained from a male donor in good health and CMV-seropositive. CDR3s include the opening cysteine and the closing phenylalanine or tryptophan. A D gene is named only where the DNA matches it firmly. The size entry is marked missing in some rows and otherwise reads once, few, many or a size class.

once	TRBD1	TRBJ1-6	TRBV30	TGTGCCTGGAGGGACAGGGTTAATTCACCCCTCCACTTT	CAWRDRVNSPLHF
.	.	TRBJ1-2	TRBV28	TGTGCCAGCAGTCTGGACGGGGTGGTAGGCTACACCTTC	CASSLDGVVGYTF
.	.	TRBJ2-3	TRBV11-2	TGTGCCAGCAGCTTAGATGGAGGGGGGGGAGATACGCAGTATTTT	CASSLDGGGGDTQYF
.	TRBD1	TRBJ1-5	TRBV6-4	TGTGCCAGCAGTGTCGAGGCAGGGGGAGGTCAGCCCCAGCATTTT	CASSVEAGGGQPQHF
.	TRBD1	TRBJ2-7	TRBV30	TGTGCCTGGACCCGACCAGGGGGACGACGGTACTTC	CAWTRPGGRRYF
few	.	TRBJ1-2	TRBV11-2	TGTGCCAGCAGCCCCCAACGGTCTGGCTACACCTTC	CASSPQRSGYTF
.	.	TRBJ2-2	TRBV5-6	TGTGCCAGCCGGCTTGAGCGTTGGGGCGTTAACACCGGGGAGCTGTTTTTT	CASRLERWGVNTGELFF
.	.	TRBJ1-6	TRBV19	TGTGCCAGTGATCCAGGGTTAAGCTCCTATAATTCACCCCTCCACTTT	CASDPGLSSYNSPLHF
few	TRBD1	TRBJ2-1	TRBV19	TGTGCCAGTAGGGACAGGGGTACGGTATCGAGTGAGAACAATGAGCAGTTCTTC	CASRDRGTVSSENNEQFF
.	.	TRBJ2-7	TRBV15	TGTGCCACCAGCAGAGGTCGGTTTCAGGTGTACGAGCAGTACTTC	CATSRGRFQVYEQYF
.	TRBD1	TRBJ2-2	TRBV4-3	TGCGCCAGCAGCCAAGATCTGGCGTCAGGGGGACACACCGGGGAGCTGTTTTTT	CASSQDLASGGHTGELFF
.	TRBD1	TRBJ1-6	TRBV6-5	TGTGCCAGCAGCAGACAGGGGTGGAATTCACCCCTCCACTTT	CASSRQGWNSPLHF
.	.	TRBJ2-3	TRBV6-5	TGTGCCAGCAGCAGGACAGGCACAGATACGCAGTATTTT	CASSRTGTDTQYF
.	.	TRBJ1-5	TRBV4-1	TGCGCCAGCAGCCACCCGGTGGGGCCCTCCTCTGGGCAGCCCCAGCATTTT	CASSHPVGPSSGQPQHF
.	.	TRBJ2-5	TRBV19	TGTGCCAGTAGTACGAACTTCCAAGAGACCCAGTACTTC	CASSTNFQETQYF
.	TRBD1	TRBJ1-2	TRBV5-1	TGCGCCAGCAGCTCCGACAGGGGGTATGGCTACACCTTC	CASSSDRGYGYTF
few	.	TRBJ2-5	TRBV6-1	TGTGCCAGCAGTGAGAGGGCAGGAGATAGCGAAGAGACCCAGTACTTC	CASSERAGDSEETQYF
.	TRBD2	TRBJ2-3	TRBV29-1	TGCAGCGTCGCACACCGACTAGCGGGGCCTACACCTCATACGCAGTATTTT	CSVAHRLAGPTPHTQYF
.	TRBD2	TRBJ2-3	TRBV25-1	TGTGCCAGCAGTGACGCGGGGGGCAGCACAGATACGCAGTATTTT	CASSDAGGSTDTQYF
.	TRBD2	TRBJ2-3	TRBV19	TGTGCCAGTCAACGTAGCGGGGGGGCCCCAGATACGCAGTATTTT	CASQRSGGAPDTQYF
.	.	TRBJ1-1	TRBV5-5	TGTGCCAGCAGCAGGGCGGGGGTCACTGAAGCTTTCTTT	CASSRAGVTEAFF
.	TRBD2	TRBJ2-7	TRBV19	TGTGCCAGTATGGGGACCGGGACTAGCGGGGCGAACGAGCAGTACTTC	CASMGTGTSGANEQYF
.	.	TRBJ2-7	TRBV7-6	TGTGCCAGCAGCTCCCCCCGCTCCTACGAGCAGTACTTC	CASSSPRSYEQYF
.	.	TRBJ2-7	TRBV10-1	TGCGCCAGCAGCGAGAGGAGAGGGACTCCCCGATACGAGCAGTACTTC	CASSERRGTPRYEQYF
.	.	TRBJ1-2	TRBV6-5	TGTGCCAGCAGGGGCAGGGGCGATACCTATGGCTACACCTTC	CASRGRGDTYGYTF
.	.	TRBJ1-5	TRBV19	TGTGCCAGTAATCGGAGAGATTCTAGCAATCAGCCCCAGCATTTT	CASNRRDSSNQPQHF
.	.	TRBJ1-2	TRBV7-8	TGTGCCAGCAGCTTAGCGTTTTTTCCCGGGGGGGAGGGTGGCTACACCTTC	CASSLAFFPGGEGGYTF
.	TRBD1	TRBJ1-5	TRBV6-6	TGTGCCAGCAGTTTACAGGGGACTGATAGCAATCAGCCCCAGCATTTT	CASSLQGTDSNQPQHF
once	TRBD1	TRBJ2-3	TRBV5-1	TGCGCCAGCAGCCCCGGGACAGCGACTAGCACAGATACGCAGTATTTT	CASSPGTATSTDTQYF